A single sample gave rise to the 8 T cell receptor beta chains below, sequenced in a study of CD8 T cells in Susac syndrome. RNA amounts of roughly 0.5 to 1 ug underwent reverse transcription with random hexamers. TCRdb reprocessed the immunoSEQ multiplex PCR reads with MiXCR, giving one entry per CDR3 protein. The table shows some 160,000 distinct CDR3 sequences, with 85% to 95% occurring only once. The sequenced sample consisted of CD4+ T cells from PBMCs. The receptors stem from a human donor with Susac syndrome.

This clonotype is a singleton in its sample. The chain employs TRBV9 and TRBJ2-3; the match to TRBD2 covers 11 bases. V lost 3 bases and J lost 3; bases outside the gene matches: 3. The germline V gene encodes CDR1 SGDLS and CDR2 YYNGEE. This CDR3 has 15 amino acids. The CDR3 loop is CASSAGLAVTDTQYF. DNA for the CDR3: TGTGCCAGCAGCGCGGGACTAGCGGTGACAGATACGCAGTATTTT. The full variable domain, its missing parts supplied by reference TRBV9 and TRBJ2-3, is DSGVTQTPKHLITATGQRVTLRCSPRSGDLSVYWYQQSLDQGLQFLIQYYNGEERAKGNILERFSAQQFPDLHSELNLSSLELGDSALYFCASSAGLAVTDTQYFGPGTRLTVL.

As for this clonotype: At one boundary the junction diverges from the germline segment, which might be a read error. V and J are TRBV3-1 and TRBJ2-7, with D hard to call. The CDR3 totals 11 residues. Germline values: CDR1 LGHDT, CDR2 YNNKEL (reference sequence). The CDR3 loop is CASSEDYEQYF. The CDR3 DNA follows: TGTGCCAGCAGCGAAGACTACGAGCAGTACTTC.

This chain joins TRBV6-6 and TRBJ1-1; D might be TRBD1 (5 bases). This CDR3 is built from 15 residues. Deletions cut 6 bases from V and 0 bases from J, with 14 bases between. Germline values: CDR1 MNHNY, CDR2 SVGAGI (reference sequence). The CDR3 here is CASRDGTAMNTEAFF. The CDR3 DNA follows: TGTGCCAGCAGAGACGGGACGGCAATGAACACTGAAGCTTTCTTT.

The V gene is TRBV20-1, the J gene TRBJ2-3; 7 bases are shared with TRBD2. V was clipped by 5 bases and J by 2 bases; unmatched bases: 4. The CDR3 has 13 residues. Germline CDR1 reads DFQATT; CDR2 reads SNEGSKA (reference sequence). The CDR3 is CSAGGLNTDTQYF. The CDR3, as DNA: TGCAGTGCTGGGGGACTAAACACAGATACGCAGTATTTT.

The chain carries TRBV21-1 and TRBJ1-1; the listed D gene, TRBD1, was not tested against the DNA. TRBV21-1 is a pseudogene. The CDR3 has 14 residues. CDR3 region: CASSKGVRGTEAFF. The DNA of the CDR3 is TGTGCCAGCAGCAAAGGAGTCAGGGGCACTGAAGCTTTCTTT.

V gene TRBV10-3 combines with J gene TRBJ2-5; a possible D gene is TRBD2 (7 bases). There are 13 residues in the CDR3. Germline lookup yields CDR1 ENHRY and CDR2 SYGVKD. Trimming stripped 8 bases from V and 2 bases from J, with 12 bases between. Here the CDR3 DNA reads TGTGCCATCGGGGGGGCCGGTCAAGAGACCCAGTACTTC. Translated, it gives CAIGGAGQETQYF.

This chain joins TRBV24-1 and TRBJ2-5, with TRBD2 matching 10 bases. With 3 bases clipped from V and 3 bases from J, the junction kept 3 bases outside the gene matches. CDR3 length: 15 residues. CDR1 is KGHDR, CDR2 SFDVKD, per germline. In DNA form, the CDR3 reads TGTGCCACCAGTGATGCAGCGGGGGGGGAAGAGACCCAGTACTTC. Encoded protein: CATSDAAGGEETQYF.

The V gene is TRBV15, the J gene TRBJ2-5; tentatively, D is TRBD1 (6 bases). The CDR3 extends over 14 amino acids. V lost 3 bases and J lost 5, with 13 bases in between. Germline CDR1 reads LNHNV; CDR2 reads YYDKDF (reference sequence). CDR3 DNA: TGTGCCACCAGCAGGGTTACAGGGATGGAGACCCAGTACTTC. It encodes CATSRVTGMETQYF.